The 32 T cell receptor beta chains below come from one sample, sequenced in a study of T cell responses to AZD1222 COVID-19 vaccine. The protocol was immunoSEQ multiplex PCR, while the TCRdb copy is restricted to in-frame clones and leaves out a portion. The repertoire holds fewer than 200,000 clones, roughly nine tenths seen once, with 1.5% to 2% in the top ten. The material was peripheral blood, obtained 28 days after the second AZD1222 dose. All receptors derive from an adult who received the AZD1222 COVID-19 vaccine.

This chain links TRBV6-2 or TRBV6-3 with TRBJ2-1; D remains unclear. Germline CDR1 and CDR2: MNHEY and SVGEGT. The CDR3 is made up of 15 amino acids. Trimming took off 5 bases at V and 0 bases at J, with 11 bases between the two ends. The CDR3 reads CASSPRPVSYNEQFF. The CDR3, as DNA: TGTGCCAGCAGTCCGAGACCGGTCTCCTACAATGAGCAGTTCTTC.

The chain recombines TRBV20-1 with TRBJ2-5, with a possible D match to TRBD2 (6 bases). Germline CDR1 and CDR2: DFQATT and SNEGSKA (reference sequence). The length of the CDR3 is 11 residues. V dropped 6 bases and J dropped 7 bases, with 12 bases sitting between them. Here the CDR3 DNA reads TGCAGTGCCACTACCGGGGGGACCCAGTACTTC. It translates to CSATTGGTQYF.

The V call is TRBV6-1, the J call TRBJ2-7; D call uncertain. The ends were cut back, 3 bases at V and 0 bases at J, with 18 bases in the middle. CDR1 is MNHNS and CDR2 is SASEGT in the germline V gene. This CDR3 is 17 amino acids long. For the CDR3, the DNA is TGTGCCAGCAGTGATTTGCTAGTGGGTGTTCTCTCCTACGAGCAGTACTTC. Its protein product is CASSDLLVGVLSYEQYF.

The chain uses TRBV27 and TRBJ2-7; D is unclear. Germline values: CDR1 MNHEY, CDR2 SMNVEV (reference sequence). V lost 5 bases to trimming and J lost 0 bases, with 8 bases between them. This CDR3 contains 13 residues. Here the CDR3 reads CASSHGRSYEQYF. CDR3 in DNA: TGTGCCAGCAGTCACGGGCGCTCCTACGAGCAGTACTTC.

The CDR3 is CASSPYRDLDEQFF. In DNA form, the CDR3 reads TGTGCCAGCAGTCCTTACCGGGACCTCGATGAGCAGTTCTTC. This rearrangement joins TRBV27 to TRBJ2-1; D is possibly TRBD1 or TRBD2 (5 bases each). The V end lost 5 bases, the J end lost 8 bases, and 16 bases lay between the germline ends. This CDR3 spans 14 amino acids. CDR1 MNHEY and CDR2 SMNVEV come from the germline V gene (reference sequence).

This clone was found once. The chain recombines TRBV3-1 (or the pseudogene TRBV3-2) with TRBJ2-3; 11 bases are a match to TRBD2. Germline V CDR1 and CDR2: LGHDT, YNNKEL (reference sequence). Trimming removed 2 bases from V and 5 bases from J; junction bases left unmatched: 12. This CDR3 has 18 residues. In nucleotides, the CDR3 is TGTGCCAGCAGCCAATTGGGGCTAGCGGGGGGCCCAAAAGATACGCAGTATTTT. This sequence encodes CASSQLGLAGGPKDTQYF.

Concerning this clone: Distinct nucleotide sequences in the sample also encode this CDR3. The rearrangement links TRBV5-1 to TRBJ1-5; D unresolved. Germline assignment: CDR1 SGHRS and CDR2 YFSETQ. V lost 0 bases and J 2 bases, leaving 6 bases between the germline ends. The CDR3 length is 14 residues. The CDR3 nucleotides read TGCGCCAGCAGCTTGGCTGGGGGCAATCAGCCCCAGCATTTT. As protein: CASSLAGGNQPQHF.

This chain connects TRBV9 to TRBJ2-7, with D hard to call. CDR1 SGDLS and CDR2 YYNGEE come from the germline V gene. The CDR3 spans 15 residues. With 4 bases removed from V and 0 bases from J, the gap between germline ends came to 14 bases. For the CDR3, the DNA is TGTGCCAGCAGCTTCAGACTGAAGAGCTCCTACGAGCAGTACTTC. This translates into CASSFRLKSSYEQYF.

This chain connects TRBV19 to TRBJ2-3, with D unclear. Germline values: CDR1 LNHDA, CDR2 SQIVND (reference sequence). V was trimmed by 8 bases and J by 2 bases, leaving 14 bases between them. The CDR3 contains 14 residues. The CDR3 here is CASCVGPSTDTQYF. For the CDR3, the DNA is TGTGCCAGTTGTGTCGGGCCGTCCACAGATACGCAGTATTTT.

The CDR3 DNA reads TGTGCCAGTAGTATATCGTCGGGCGGGTATGGCTACACCTTC. Protein product: CASSISSGGYGYTF. The chain recombines TRBV19 with TRBJ1-2, with D unresolved. The CDR3 is made up of 14 amino acids. V was shortened by 2 bases and J by 5 bases, with 12 bases between the two germline ends. Looked up from germline, CDR1 is LNHDA and CDR2 is SQIVND (reference sequence).

The DNA of the CDR3 is TGTGCCAGTAGCCTCATGGACAGGGCTTACAGCAATCAGCCCCAGCATTTT. Its protein is CASSLMDRAYSNQPQHF. The chain employs TRBV19 and TRBJ1-5, with TRBD1 matching 8 bases. The CDR3 sequence is 17 residues long. With 6 bases clipped from V and 1 base from J, the junction kept 11 bases outside the gene matches. Looked up from germline, CDR1 is LNHDA and CDR2 is SQIVND (reference sequence).

The rearrangement uses TRBV6-5 and TRBJ2-6; D is uncertain. Per the germline V gene, CDR1 is MNHEY and CDR2 is SVGAGI. This CDR3 has 14 residues. With 6 bases removed from V and 0 bases from J, the gap between germline ends came to 6 bases. The CDR3 DNA reads TGTGCCAGCAGCGCAGCCTCTGGGGCCAACGTCCTGACTTTC. This codes for CASSAASGANVLTF.

The V call is TRBV5-1, the J call TRBJ2-1; D gene ambiguous. CDR1 is SGHRS, CDR2 YFSETQ, per germline. This CDR3 is 14 amino acids long. V was shortened by 1 base and J by 3 bases, with 8 bases between the two germline ends. For the CDR3, the DNA is TGCGCCAGCAGCTTGTCGCGCCTCTACAATGAGCAGTTCTTC. Residues: CASSLSRLYNEQFF.

This rearrangement joins TRBV6-5 to TRBJ1-2; D perhaps matches TRBD1 (5 bases). Germline assignment: CDR1 MNHEY and CDR2 SVGAGI. Trimming stripped 10 bases from V and 3 bases from J, with 15 bases between. This CDR3 is 13 amino acids long. CDR3 DNA: TGTGCCACCCATCCAGGGACGGACTATGGCTACACCTTC. Residues: CATHPGTDYGYTF.

This clone has a handful of counts. This sequence joins TRBV11-2 and TRBJ2-7, with D possibly being TRBD1 or TRBD2 (6 bases each). The CDR3 is made up of 15 amino acids. CDR1 and CDR2 from the germline V gene are SGHAT and FQNNGV. V lost 1 base to trimming and J lost 2 bases, with 12 bases between them. CDR3 sequence: CASSLAVGGPYEQYF. CDR3 bases: TGTGCCAGCAGCTTAGCGGTCGGGGGCCCCTACGAGCAGTACTTC. Supplemented by reference TRBV11-2 and TRBJ2-7, the full variable domain reads EAGVAQSPRYKIIEKRQSVAFWCNPISGHATLYWYQQILGQGPKLLIQFQNNGVVDDSQLPKDRFSAERLKGVDSTLKIQPAKLEDSAVYLCASSLAVGGPYEQYFGPGTRLTVT.

V gene TRBV6-1 combines with J gene TRBJ1-5; 8 bases line up with TRBD1. Germline CDR1 is MNHNS and CDR2 is SASEGT. The J segment lost 1 base and the V segment lost 1 base, leaving 0 bases of the junction unmatched. This CDR3 region has 15 residues. In DNA form, the CDR3 reads TGTGCCAGCAGTGAAGGGGACAGGAGCAATCAGCCCCAGCATTTT. Residues: CASSEGDRSNQPQHF.

This chain joins TRBV24-1 and TRBJ1-5; tentatively, D is TRBD1 (5 bases). The germline V gene has CDR1 KGHDR and CDR2 SFDVKD. This CDR3 comprises 16 residues. The V and J ends lost 3 bases and 6 bases respectively, with 17 bases between them. CDR3 nucleotides: TGTGCCACCAGTGATCCACGGGACTTTCCCAGTCAGCCCCAGCATTTT. Protein: CATSDPRDFPSQPQHF.

The gene calls are TRBV11-2 and TRBJ2-7, with D possibly being TRBD2 (6 bases). V was trimmed by 5 bases and J by 2 bases, leaving 25 bases between them. Germline CDR1 is SGHAT and CDR2 is FQNNGV. This CDR3 contains 18 residues. CDR3 residues: CASSPLARAEKNTYEQYF. CDR3 DNA: TGTGCCAGCAGCCCTCTAGCGCGCGCCGAAAAAAACACCTACGAGCAGTACTTC.

The V call is TRBV5-6, the J call TRBJ1-1, with D hard to call. The CDR3 length is 11 residues. Per germline, CDR1 SGHDT and CDR2 YYEEEE. Deletions cut 1 base from V and 6 bases from J, with 4 bases between. The CDR3 coding sequence is TGTGCCAGCAGCTTGCAGTCTGAAGCTTTCTTT. It specifies CASSLQSEAFF.

The chain uses TRBV12-3 or TRBV12-4 and TRBJ1-1, with a weak D call TRBD1 (6 bases). This CDR3 region has 11 residues. V shed 5 bases and J shed 8 bases, with 9 bases lying between them. The CDR3 coding sequence is TGTGCCAGCAGTCCCGGGACAGAAGCTTTCTTT. Residues: CASSPGTEAFF.

The rearrangement joins TRBV11-2 to TRBJ1-6; no definite D call. Trimming cost V 3 bases and J 9 bases, with 6 bases left between them. The V gene's germline CDR1 is SGHAT and CDR2 FQNNGV. This CDR3 spans 12 amino acids. Written as DNA, the CDR3 is TGTGCCAGCAGCTTCCTAACTTCACCCCTCCACTTT. This gives the protein CASSFLTSPLHF.

The chain links TRBV14 to TRBJ2-3; 7 bases fit TRBD2. CDR1 and CDR2 (germline): SGHDN, FVKESK. J lost 3 bases, V lost 4 bases, and 7 bases had no gene match. The CDR3 contains 15 residues. As DNA, the CDR3 is TGTGCCAGCAGCCCGGGACTAAGTCGTACAGATACGCAGTATTTT. Protein sequence: CASSPGLSRTDTQYF.

In this sample, this clone turned up once. The chain couples TRBV5-1 to TRBJ1-6, with TRBD1 matching over 9 bases. The CDR3 spans 17 residues. Germline-derived CDR1 and CDR2 are SGHRS and YFSETQ. The J segment lost 0 bases and the V segment lost 3 bases, leaving 4 bases of the junction unmatched. The CDR3 spells CASSWTGDSSYNSPLHF. Written as DNA, the CDR3 is TGCGCCAGCAGCTGGACAGGGGACAGCTCCTATAATTCACCCCTCCACTTT. Supplemented by reference TRBV5-1 and TRBJ1-6, the full variable domain reads KAGVTQTPRYLIKTRGQQVTLSCSPISGHRSVSWYQQTPGQGLQFLFEYFSETQRNKGNFPGRFSGRQFSNSRSEMNVSTLELGDSALYLCASSWTGDSSYNSPLHFGNGTRLTVT.

The genes are TRBV10-1 and TRBJ2-5; no reliable D call. V was trimmed by 0 bases and J by 3 bases, leaving 5 bases between them. This CDR3 spans 13 amino acids. Germline CDR1 reads WNHNN; CDR2 reads SYGVQD (reference sequence). CDR3 region: CASSESGKETQYF. The DNA for the CDR3 is TGCGCCAGCAGTGAGTCAGGGAAAGAGACCCAGTACTTC.

The rearrangement links TRBV2 to TRBJ1-2; D unclear. The V end was cut by 9 bases, the J end by 7 bases, with 18 bases between. The CDR3 totals 13 residues. Looked up from germline, CDR1 is SNHLY and CDR2 is FYNNEI. CDR3 in DNA: TGTGCCAGTAGGACGGAGGCTTCGGGTGGCTACACCTTC. Translation: CASRTEASGGYTF.

The V and J genes are TRBV7-2 and TRBJ2-1; 11 bases line up with TRBD2. V was clipped by 4 bases and J by 3 bases; unmatched bases: 5. Germline V gene sequence: CDR1 SGHTA, CDR2 FQGNSA. This CDR3 comprises 16 residues. CDR3 in DNA: TGTGCCAGCAGCTCGTACGGACTAGCGGGCTACAATGAGCAGTTCTTC. Residues: CASSSYGLAGYNEQFF.

This rearrangement joins TRBV7-9 to TRBJ2-7; no definite D call. The CDR3 has 13 amino acids. Trimming removed 3 bases at V and 0 bases at J, with 6 bases between. The germline CDR1 and CDR2 sequences are SEHNR and FQNEAQ (reference sequence). The CDR3 DNA reads as TGTGCCAGCAGCTTGCCTGGCTCCTACGAGCAGTACTTC. This gives the protein CASSLPGSYEQYF. The entire variable domain, with the rest obtained from reference TRBV7-9 and TRBJ2-7, is as follows: DTGVSQNPRHKITKRGQNVTFRCDPISEHNRLYWYRQTLGQGPEFLTYFQNEAQLEKSRLLSDRFSAERPKGSFSTLEIQRTEQGDSAMYLCASSLPGSYEQYFGPGTRLTVT.

In DNA form, the CDR3 reads TGCAGCGTTGGACAGAACTACAATCAGCCCCAGCATTTT. Encoded protein: CSVGQNYNQPQHF. The gene calls are TRBV29-1 and TRBJ1-5; D is perhaps TRBD1 (5 bases). The CDR3 contains 13 residues. CDR1 and CDR2 (germline): SQVTM, ANQGSEA. V was pared by 4 bases and J by 3 bases, with 10 bases between.

The chain recombines TRBV6-6 with TRBJ1-3; D might be TRBD1 (6 bases). The CDR3 totals 14 residues. V dropped 5 bases and J dropped 4 bases, with 12 bases sitting between them. The germline V gene encodes CDR1 MNHNY and CDR2 SVGAGI (reference sequence). The CDR3 spells CASSIGGRGNTIYF. CDR3 bases: TGTGCCAGCAGTATAGGGGGACGCGGAAACACCATATATTTT.

This chain uses TRBV11-2 with TRBJ2-5; 8 bases fit TRBD2. Looked up from germline, CDR1 is SGHAT and CDR2 is FQNNGV. The CDR3 is 19 amino acids. V lost 1 base to trimming and J lost 4 bases; unmatched junction nucleotides: 17. The CDR3: CASSLVRRGSGTSGETQYF. The CDR3 DNA is TGTGCCAGCAGCTTAGTTCGGCGGGGTAGCGGGACGAGCGGAGAGACCCAGTACTTC.

The rearrangement joins TRBV7-2 to TRBJ2-1; the D gene is possibly TRBD2 (7 bases). Between the trimmed V and J ends, which lost 1 base and 6 bases, there was a span of 13 bases. There are 15 residues in the CDR3. The germline V gene encodes CDR1 SGHTA and CDR2 FQGNSA. The CDR3 sequence is CASSLGPRGGNEQFF. In DNA, the CDR3 is TGTGCCAGCAGCTTAGGGCCAAGGGGGGGCAATGAGCAGTTCTTC.

The rearrangement uses TRBV25-1 and TRBJ2-7; no clear D gene. This CDR3 region has 14 residues. Trimming pared 4 bases from V and 1 base from J, leaving 11 bases between. Germline V CDR1 and CDR2: MGHDK, SYGVNS. CDR3 loop: CASSASLGSYEQYF. The CDR3 region has the DNA TGTGCCAGCAGTGCCTCCCTAGGGTCCTACGAGCAGTACTTC.